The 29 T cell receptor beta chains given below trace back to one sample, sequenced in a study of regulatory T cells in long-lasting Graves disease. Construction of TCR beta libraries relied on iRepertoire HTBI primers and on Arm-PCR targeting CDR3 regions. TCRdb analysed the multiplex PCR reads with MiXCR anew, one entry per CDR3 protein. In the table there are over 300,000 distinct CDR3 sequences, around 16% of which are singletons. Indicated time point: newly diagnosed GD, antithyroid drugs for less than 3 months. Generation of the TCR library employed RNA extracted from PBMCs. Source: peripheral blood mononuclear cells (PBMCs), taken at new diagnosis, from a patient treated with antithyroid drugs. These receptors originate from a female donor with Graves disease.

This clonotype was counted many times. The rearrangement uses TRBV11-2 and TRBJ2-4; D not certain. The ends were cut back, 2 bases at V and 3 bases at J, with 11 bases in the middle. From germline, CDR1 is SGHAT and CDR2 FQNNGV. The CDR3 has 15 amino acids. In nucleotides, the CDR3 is TGTGCCAGCAGCTTATCTCCGCAGAACAAAAACATTCAGTACTTC. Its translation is CASSLSPQNKNIQYF.

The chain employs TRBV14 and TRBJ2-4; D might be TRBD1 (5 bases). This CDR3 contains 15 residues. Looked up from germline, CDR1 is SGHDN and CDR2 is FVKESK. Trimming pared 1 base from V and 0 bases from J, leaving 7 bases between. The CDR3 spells CASSQGGLAKNIQYF. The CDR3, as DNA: TGTGCCAGCAGCCAAGGGGGCCTAGCCAAAAACATTCAGTACTTC.

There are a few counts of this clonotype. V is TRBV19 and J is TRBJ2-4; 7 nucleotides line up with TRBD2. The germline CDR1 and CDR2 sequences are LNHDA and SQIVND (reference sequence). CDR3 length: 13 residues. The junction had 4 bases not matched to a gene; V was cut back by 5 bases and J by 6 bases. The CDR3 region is CASSASGGNIQYF. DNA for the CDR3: TGTGCCAGTAGTGCGTCGGGAGGAAACATTCAGTACTTC.

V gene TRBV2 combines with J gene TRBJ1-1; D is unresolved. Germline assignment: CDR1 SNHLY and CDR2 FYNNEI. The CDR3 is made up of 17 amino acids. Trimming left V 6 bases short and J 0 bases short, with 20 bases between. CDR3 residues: CASSLAMGDRMNTEAFF. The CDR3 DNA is TGTGCCAGCAGCTTAGCGATGGGAGATCGAATGAACACTGAAGCTTTCTTT.

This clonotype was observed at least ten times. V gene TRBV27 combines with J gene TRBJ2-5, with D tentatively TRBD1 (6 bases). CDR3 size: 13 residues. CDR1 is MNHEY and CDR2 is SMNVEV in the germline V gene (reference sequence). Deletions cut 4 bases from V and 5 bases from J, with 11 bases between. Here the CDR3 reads CASSYRVRETQYF. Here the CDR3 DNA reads TGTGCCAGCAGTTACAGGGTTAGGGAGACCCAGTACTTC.

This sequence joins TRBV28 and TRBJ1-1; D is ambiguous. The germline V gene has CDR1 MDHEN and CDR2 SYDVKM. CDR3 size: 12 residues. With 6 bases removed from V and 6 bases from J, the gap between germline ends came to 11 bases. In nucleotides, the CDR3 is TGTGCCAGCAGCCCCGTAAAGGCTGAAGCTTTCTTT. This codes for CASSPVKAEAFF. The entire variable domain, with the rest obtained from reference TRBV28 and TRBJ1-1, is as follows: DVKVTQSSRYLVKRTGEKVFLECVQDMDHENMFWYRQDPGLGLRLIYFSYDVKMKEKGDIPEGYSVSREKKERFSLILESASTNQTSMYLCASSPVKAEAFFGQGTRLTVV.

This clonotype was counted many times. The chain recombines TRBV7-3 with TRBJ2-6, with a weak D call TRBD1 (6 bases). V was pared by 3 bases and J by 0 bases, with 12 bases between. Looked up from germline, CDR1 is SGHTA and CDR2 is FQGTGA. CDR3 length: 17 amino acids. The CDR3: CASSFGRGRSGANVLTF. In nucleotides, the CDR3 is TGTGCCAGCAGCTTTGGCAGGGGACGCTCTGGGGCCAACGTCCTGACTTTC.

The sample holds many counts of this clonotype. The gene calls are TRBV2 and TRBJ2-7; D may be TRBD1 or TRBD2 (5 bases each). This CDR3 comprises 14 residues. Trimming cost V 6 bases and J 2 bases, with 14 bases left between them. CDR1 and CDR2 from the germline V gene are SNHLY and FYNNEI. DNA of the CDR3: TGTGCCAGCAGCTACCGGGACGGTGCCTACGAGCAGTACTTC. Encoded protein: CASSYRDGAYEQYF.

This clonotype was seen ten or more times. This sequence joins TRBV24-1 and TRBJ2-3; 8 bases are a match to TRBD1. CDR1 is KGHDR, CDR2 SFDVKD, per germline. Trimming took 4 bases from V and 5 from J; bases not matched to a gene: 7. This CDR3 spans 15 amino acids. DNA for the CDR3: TGTGCCACCAGTGACCATACGGACAGGGAAGATACGCAGTATTTT. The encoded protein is CATSDHTDREDTQYF.

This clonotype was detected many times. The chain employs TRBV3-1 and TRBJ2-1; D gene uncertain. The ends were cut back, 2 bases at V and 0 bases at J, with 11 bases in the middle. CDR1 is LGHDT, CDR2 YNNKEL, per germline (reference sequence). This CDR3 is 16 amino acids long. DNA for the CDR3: TGTGCCAGCAGCCAACCGACACTTGGCTCCTACAATGAGCAGTTCTTC. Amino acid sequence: CASSQPTLGSYNEQFF.

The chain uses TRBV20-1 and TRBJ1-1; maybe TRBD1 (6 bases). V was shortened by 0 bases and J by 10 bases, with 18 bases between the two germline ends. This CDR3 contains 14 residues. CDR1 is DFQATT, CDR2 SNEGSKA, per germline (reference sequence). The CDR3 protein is CSARDDHRVVGAFF. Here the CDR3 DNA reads TGCAGTGCTAGAGATGATCACAGGGTCGTCGGAGCTTTCTTT.

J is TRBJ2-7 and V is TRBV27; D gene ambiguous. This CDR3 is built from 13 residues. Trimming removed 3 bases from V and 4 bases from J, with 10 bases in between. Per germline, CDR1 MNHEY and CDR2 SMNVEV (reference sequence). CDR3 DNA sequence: TGTGCCAGCAGTTTGGCCTTAGATTACGAGCAGTACTTC. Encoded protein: CASSLALDYEQYF.

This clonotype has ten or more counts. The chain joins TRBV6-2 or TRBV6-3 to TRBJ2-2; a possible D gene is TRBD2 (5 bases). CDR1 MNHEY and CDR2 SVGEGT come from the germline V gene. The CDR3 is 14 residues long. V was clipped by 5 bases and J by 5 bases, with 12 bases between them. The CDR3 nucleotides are TGTGCCAGCAGTGAAATGGCGGGTACCGGGGAGCTGTTTTTT. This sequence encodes CASSEMAGTGELFF.

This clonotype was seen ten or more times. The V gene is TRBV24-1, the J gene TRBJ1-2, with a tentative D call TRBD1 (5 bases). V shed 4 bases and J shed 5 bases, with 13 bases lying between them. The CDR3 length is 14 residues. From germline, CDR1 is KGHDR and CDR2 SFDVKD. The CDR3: CATSEPSRDYGYTF. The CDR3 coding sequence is TGTGCCACCAGTGAACCCAGCAGGGATTATGGCTACACCTTC.

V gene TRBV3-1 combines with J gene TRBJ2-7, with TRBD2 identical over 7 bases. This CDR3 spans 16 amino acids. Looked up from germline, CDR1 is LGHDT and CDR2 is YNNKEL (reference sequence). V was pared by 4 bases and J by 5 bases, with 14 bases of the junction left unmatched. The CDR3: CASSPLGAGVHHEQYF. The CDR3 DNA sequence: TGTGCCAGCAGCCCTTTAGGGGCGGGAGTACACCACGAGCAGTACTTC.

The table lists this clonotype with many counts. The chain's CDR3 is CSALTYQETQYF. CDR3 nucleotide sequence: TGCAGTGCCCTCACGTACCAAGAGACCCAGTACTTC. The genes are TRBV20-1 and TRBJ2-5; D not certain. The CDR3 is 12 residues long. Germline assignment: CDR1 DFQATT and CDR2 SNEGSKA (reference sequence). Between the trimmed V and J ends, which lost 6 bases and 0 bases, there was a span of 8 bases.

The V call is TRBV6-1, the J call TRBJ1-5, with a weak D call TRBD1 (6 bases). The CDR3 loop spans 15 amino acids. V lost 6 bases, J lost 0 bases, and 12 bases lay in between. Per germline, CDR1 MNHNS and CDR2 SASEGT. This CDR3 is CASSSTGFSNQPQHF. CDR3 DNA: TGTGCCAGCAGCTCAACAGGGTTTAGCAATCAGCCCCAGCATTTT.

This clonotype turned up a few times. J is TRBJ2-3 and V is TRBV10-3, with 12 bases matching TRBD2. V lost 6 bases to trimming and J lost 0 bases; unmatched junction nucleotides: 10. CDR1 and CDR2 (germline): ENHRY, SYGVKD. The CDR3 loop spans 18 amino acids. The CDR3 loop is CAIRRLAGADSSTDTQYF. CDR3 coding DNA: TGTGCCATCAGGCGACTAGCGGGGGCCGATTCTAGCACAGATACGCAGTATTTT.

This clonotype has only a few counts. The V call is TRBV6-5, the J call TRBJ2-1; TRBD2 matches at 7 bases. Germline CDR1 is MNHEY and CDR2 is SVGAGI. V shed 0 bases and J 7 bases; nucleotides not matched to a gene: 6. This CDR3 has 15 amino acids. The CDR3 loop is CASSYSRSGRNEQFF. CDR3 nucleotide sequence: TGTGCCAGCAGTTACTCGAGGTCCGGGAGGAATGAGCAGTTCTTC.

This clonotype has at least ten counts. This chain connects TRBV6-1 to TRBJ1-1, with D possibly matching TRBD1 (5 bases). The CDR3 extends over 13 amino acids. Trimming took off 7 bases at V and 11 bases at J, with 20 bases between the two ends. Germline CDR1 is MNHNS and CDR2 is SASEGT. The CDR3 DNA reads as TGTGCCAGCACCCTATGGGGCGGGGATGAGGCTTTCTTT. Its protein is CASTLWGGDEAFF.

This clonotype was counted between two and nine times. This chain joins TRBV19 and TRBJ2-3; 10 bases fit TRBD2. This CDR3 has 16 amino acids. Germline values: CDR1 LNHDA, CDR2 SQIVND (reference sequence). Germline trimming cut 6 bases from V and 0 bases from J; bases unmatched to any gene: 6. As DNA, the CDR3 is TGTGCCAGTAGAGGGAGGACTAGCGGAAGCACAGATACGCAGTATTTT. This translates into CASRGRTSGSTDTQYF.

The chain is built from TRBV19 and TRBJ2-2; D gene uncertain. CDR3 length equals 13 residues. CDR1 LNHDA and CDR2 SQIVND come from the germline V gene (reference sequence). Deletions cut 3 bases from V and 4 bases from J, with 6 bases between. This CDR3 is CASSILSTGELFF. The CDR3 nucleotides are TGTGCCAGTAGTATCCTCAGCACCGGGGAGCTGTTTTTT.

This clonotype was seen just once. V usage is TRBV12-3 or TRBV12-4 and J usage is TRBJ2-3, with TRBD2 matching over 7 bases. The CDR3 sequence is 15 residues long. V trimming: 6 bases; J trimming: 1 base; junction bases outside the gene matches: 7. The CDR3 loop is CASRKQRGRTDTQYF. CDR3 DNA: TGTGCCAGCAGAAAACAGCGGGGACGCACAGATACGCAGTATTTT.

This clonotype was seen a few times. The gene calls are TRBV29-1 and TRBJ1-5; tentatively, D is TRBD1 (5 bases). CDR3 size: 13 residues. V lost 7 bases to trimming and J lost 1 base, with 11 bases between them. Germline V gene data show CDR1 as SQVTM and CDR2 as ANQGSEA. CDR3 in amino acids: CSALEGSNQPQHF. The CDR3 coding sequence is TGCAGCGCTCTGGAGGGGAGCAATCAGCCCCAGCATTTT.

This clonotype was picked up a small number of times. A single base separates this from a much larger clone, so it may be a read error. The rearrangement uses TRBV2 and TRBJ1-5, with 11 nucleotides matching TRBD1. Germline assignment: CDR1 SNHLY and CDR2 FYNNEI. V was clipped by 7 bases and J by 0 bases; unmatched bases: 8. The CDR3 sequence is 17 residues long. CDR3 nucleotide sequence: TGTGCCAGCACCCAAGGGACAGGGGGTTTTAGCAATCAGCCCCAGCATTTT. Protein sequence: CASTQGTGGFSNQPQHF.

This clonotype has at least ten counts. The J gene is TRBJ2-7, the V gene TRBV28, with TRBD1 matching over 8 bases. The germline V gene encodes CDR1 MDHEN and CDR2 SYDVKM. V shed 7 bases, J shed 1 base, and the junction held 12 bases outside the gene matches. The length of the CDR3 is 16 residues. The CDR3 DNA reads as TGTGCCAGCACCGCGTTCGTGGGACAGGTATCCTACGAGCAGTACTTC. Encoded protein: CASTAFVGQVSYEQYF.

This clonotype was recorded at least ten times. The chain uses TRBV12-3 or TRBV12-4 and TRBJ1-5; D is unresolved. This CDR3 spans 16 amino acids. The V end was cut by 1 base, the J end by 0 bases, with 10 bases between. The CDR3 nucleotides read TGTGCCAGCAGTTTAGGGTCAGCACTTAGCAATCAGCCCCAGCATTTT. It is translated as CASSLGSALSNQPQHF.

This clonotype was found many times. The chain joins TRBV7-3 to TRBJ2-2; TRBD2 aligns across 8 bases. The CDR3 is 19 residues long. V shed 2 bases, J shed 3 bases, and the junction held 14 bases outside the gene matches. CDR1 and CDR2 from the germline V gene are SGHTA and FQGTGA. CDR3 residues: CASSLGLSGSSSYTGELFF. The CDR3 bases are TGTGCCAGCAGCTTAGGGTTAAGCGGGAGTTCATCCTACACCGGGGAGCTGTTTTTT.

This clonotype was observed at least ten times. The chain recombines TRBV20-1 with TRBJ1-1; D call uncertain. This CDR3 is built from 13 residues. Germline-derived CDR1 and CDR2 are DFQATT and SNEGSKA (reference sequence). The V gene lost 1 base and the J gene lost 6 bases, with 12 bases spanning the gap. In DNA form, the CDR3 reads TGCAGTGCTAGAGGTTCCCGCCAGTCTGAAGCTTTCTTT. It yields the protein CSARGSRQSEAFF.